This TCR beta chain was retrieved from a study of cytomegalovirus exposure and HLA in healthy donors. Turning to this clone: Its antigen is not known.

Study-wide points: A few chains tied to CMV proved CMV antigen-specific in vitro. Versus the roughly 670-donor mean, an Asian-associated ancestry cluster reportedly showed fewer N-insertions in a later analysis.

60 Vbeta and 13 Jbeta primers were used in PCR. The assay was immunoSEQ multiplex PCR, and TCRdb's table has in-frame clones only and misses some. This sample's table has some 130,000 clones. Trimming removed 0 bases from V and 6 bases from J, with 9 bases in between. Germline assignment: CDR1 MNHEY and CDR2 SVGAGI. The CDR3 loop spans 14 amino acids. The genes are TRBV6-5 and TRBJ2-4; perhaps TRBD1 as D (6 bases). Input material: PBMCs. This TCR came from a woman in her fifties or sixties in good health and CMV-seronegative. For the CDR3, the DNA is TGTGCCAGCAGTTACTCTTCAGGGGCAAACATTCAGTACTTC. Translated, it gives CASSYSSGANIQYF.